This T cell receptor (beta chain) was found in a study of blood T cell repertoires in COVID-19. This clone was seen a few times. Trimming stripped 0 bases from V and 6 bases from J, with 11 bases between. The CDR3 runs 15 residues. The V gene's germline CDR1 is LGHDT and CDR2 YNNKEL (reference sequence). In the authors' workflow: For nucleated cells, counts were estimated from reference gene primer amplification. Produced via immunoSEQ multiplex PCR; TCRdb's table is partial and in-frame only. V and J calls and clone size are copied from that table; D and trimming were computed from the DNA. The table has about 130,000 clones, more than 70% seen once.

Sequencing used peripheral blood. This clonotype originated in a man in his fifties or sixties with acute or convalescent COVID-19. This chain joins TRBV3-1 (or the pseudogene TRBV3-2) and TRBJ2-2; maybe TRBD2 (5 bases). The DNA for the CDR3 is TGTGCCAGCAGCCAAGATATTGGGAGCTCCGGGGAGCTGTTTTTT. Translation: CASSQDIGSSGELFF.